The 15 T cell receptor beta chains listed next were all sequenced from one sample in a study of early T cells in non-severe SARS-CoV-2 infection. TCRdb analysed the 5' RACE reads with MiXCR anew, one entry per CDR3 protein. The repertoire includes tens of thousands of distinct CDR3 sequences, around 10% of them detected once, and approximately 5.4% sits in the top ten. The sequenced sample was whole blood, obtained at baseline. The receptors shown here come from an adult who was a healthcare worker with PCR-confirmed SARS-CoV-2 infection or an uninfected control (not recorded which).

This sequence joins TRBV9 and TRBJ2-7; 9 bases match TRBD2. The V gene end was trimmed by 0 bases and the J gene end by 6 bases; junction bases not matched to a gene: 7. The germline gives CDR1 SGDLS, CDR2 YYNGEE. The CDR3 loop spans 15 amino acids. The chain's CDR3 is CASSVGLAGQGEQYF. As DNA, the CDR3 is TGTGCCAGCAGCGTAGGTCTAGCGGGGCAAGGCGAGCAGTACTTC.

This clonotype was recorded a few times. J is TRBJ2-3 and V is TRBV5-1; D possibly uses TRBD1 or TRBD2 (5 bases each). The germline gives CDR1 SGHRS, CDR2 YFSETQ. The CDR3 spans 13 residues. The V end was cut by 4 bases, the J end by 5 bases, with 11 bases between. The CDR3 loop reads CASSPQGEDTQYF. In nucleotides, the CDR3 is TGCGCCAGCAGCCCCCAGGGAGAAGATACGCAGTATTTT. Supplemented by reference TRBV5-1 and TRBJ2-3, the full variable domain reads KAGVTQTPRYLIKTRGQQVTLSCSPISGHRSVSWYQQTPGQGLQFLFEYFSETQRNKGNFPGRFSGRQFSNSRSEMNVSTLELGDSALYLCASSPQGEDTQYFGPGTRLTVL.

The chain is built from TRBV10-3 and TRBJ2-5; no clear D. Trimming cost V 3 bases and J 9 bases, with 11 bases left between them. Looked up from germline, CDR1 is ENHRY and CDR2 is SYGVKD. The CDR3 consists of 12 residues. The CDR3 DNA sequence: TGTGCCATCAGTGATGGCGTCGAGCCCCAGTACTTC. Protein product: CAISDGVEPQYF.

This clonotype was counted many times. The V and J genes are TRBV28 and TRBJ1-1; TRBD1 matches 8 bases. This CDR3 is 15 amino acids long. Germline assignment: CDR1 MDHEN and CDR2 SYDVKM. The V and J ends lost 6 bases and 4 bases, in that order; junction bases with no gene match: 10. CDR3 sequence (DNA): TGTGCCAGCAGCCCTCGGAGGACAGGGATCACTGAAGCTTTCTTT. Translating it yields CASSPRRTGITEAFF.

This chain links TRBV12-3 or TRBV12-4 with TRBJ2-2, with D tentatively TRBD1 (6 bases). V was cut by 6 bases and J by 3 bases, with 11 bases left in between. The length of the CDR3 is 14 residues. The CDR3 is CASRRDTYTGELFF. CDR3 bases: TGTGCCAGCAGAAGGGACACCTACACCGGGGAGCTGTTTTTT.

This rearrangement joins TRBV3-1 to TRBJ2-7; 7 bases fit TRBD1. Trimming took 1 base from V and 3 from J; bases not matched to a gene: 6. Germline CDR1 and CDR2: LGHDT and YNNKEL (reference sequence). The CDR3 runs to 15 residues. CDR3 residues: CASSQGQTGIYEQYF. The CDR3 DNA reads as TGTGCCAGCAGCCAAGGGCAGACAGGGATCTACGAGCAGTACTTC.

This clonotype was picked up many times. The V and J genes are TRBV9 and TRBJ2-1; a possible D gene is TRBD2 (5 bases). The CDR3 length is 14 residues. Looked up from germline, CDR1 is SGDLS and CDR2 is YYNGEE. V lost 0 bases and J lost 8, with 12 bases in between. The CDR3 DNA reads as TGTGCCAGCAGCGTAGGGACTCCGTCAGATGAGCAGTTCTTC. As protein: CASSVGTPSDEQFF.

This clonotype was observed many times. The chain couples TRBV20-1 to TRBJ1-2, with 7 bases lining up with TRBD1. With 3 bases clipped from V and 5 bases from J, the junction kept 3 bases outside the gene matches. Germline CDR1 reads DFQATT; CDR2 reads SNEGSKA (reference sequence). There are 12 residues in the CDR3. The CDR3 spells CSASQGEYGYTF. As DNA, the CDR3 is TGCAGTGCTAGTCAGGGGGAATATGGCTACACCTTC.

This clonotype was seen a handful of times. For the CDR3, the DNA is TGTGCCAGCAGTTTCCAACTGGGCCAAGAGACCCAGTACTTC. It yields the protein CASSFQLGQETQYF. The chain uses TRBV7-9 and TRBJ2-5; D call uncertain. V dropped 6 bases and J dropped 1 base, with 12 bases sitting between them. From germline, CDR1 is SEHNR and CDR2 FQNEAQ (reference sequence). The CDR3 spans 14 residues.

This clonotype has at least ten counts. The chain uses TRBV28 and TRBJ1-3; D is unclear. Trimming cost V 5 bases and J 3 bases, with 2 bases left between them. CDR3 length equals 11 residues. From germline, CDR1 is MDHEN and CDR2 SYDVKM. The CDR3 DNA follows: TGTGCCAGCAGTCTTGGAAACACCATATATTTT. Encoded protein: CASSLGNTIYF.

This clonotype was found many times. V usage is TRBV30 and J usage is TRBJ2-6; 8 bases agree with TRBD2. CDR1 is GTSNPN, CDR2 SVGIG, per germline (reference sequence). Trimming took 8 bases from V and 2 from J; bases not matched to a gene: 14. This CDR3 contains 17 residues. For the CDR3, the DNA is TGTGCCGGAAGCGGGAGTGAGCTCTCCCCTGGGGCCAACGTCCTGACTTTC. Translated: CAGSGSELSPGANVLTF.

This clonotype occurred many times. V usage is TRBV2 and J usage is TRBJ2-7; 7 bases fit TRBD1. This CDR3 has 14 amino acids. Trimming at V came to 7 bases and at J to 2 bases, leaving 8 bases not matched to a gene. Germline values: CDR1 SNHLY, CDR2 FYNNEI. The CDR3 here is CASTPPGQPYEQYF. CDR3 DNA sequence: TGTGCCAGCACTCCCCCGGGACAGCCCTACGAGCAGTACTTC.

This clonotype showed up many times. The chain has TRBV6-2 or TRBV6-3 and TRBJ2-1; D may be TRBD1 or TRBD2 (6 bases each). The CDR3 has 13 amino acids. The V and J ends lost 1 base and 10 bases respectively, with 11 bases between them. CDR1 is MNHEY, CDR2 SVGEGT, per germline. CDR3 residues: CASSYFWGAEQFF. The CDR3, as DNA: TGTGCCAGCAGTTACTTCTGGGGGGCCGAGCAGTTCTTC.

This clonotype has only a few counts. CDR3 protein: CASSQGLRYTQYF. The CDR3 nucleotides read TGTGCCAGCAGCCAAGGACTCCGGTATACGCAGTATTTT. The V and J genes are TRBV4-2 and TRBJ2-3; D is unclear. V lost 1 base and J 7 bases, leaving 9 bases between the germline ends. The CDR3 loop spans 13 amino acids. The germline V gene encodes CDR1 LGHNA and CDR2 YNFKEQ.

This clonotype was seen ten or more times. The chain combines TRBV12-3 or TRBV12-4 with TRBJ1-2, with D uncertain. The CDR3 is 13 amino acids. V lost 8 bases, J lost 9 bases, and 19 bases lay in between. As DNA, the CDR3 is TGTGCCAGCTCTCGCGAGACCACGAGTAGCTACACCTTC. It specifies CASSRETTSSYTF.